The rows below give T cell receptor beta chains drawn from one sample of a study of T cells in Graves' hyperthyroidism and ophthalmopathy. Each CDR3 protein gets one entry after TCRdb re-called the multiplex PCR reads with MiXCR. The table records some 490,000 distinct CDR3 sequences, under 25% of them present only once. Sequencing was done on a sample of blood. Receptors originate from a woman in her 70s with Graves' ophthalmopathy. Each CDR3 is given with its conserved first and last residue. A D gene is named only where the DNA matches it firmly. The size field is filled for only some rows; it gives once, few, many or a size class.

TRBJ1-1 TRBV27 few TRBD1 TGTGCCAGCAGCCAACAGGGGGCGGTGAACACTGAAGCTTTCTTT CASSQQGAVNTEAFF
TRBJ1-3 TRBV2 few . TGTGCCAGCTTTCGGGGTAGCTCTGGAAACACCATATATTTT CASFRGSSGNTIYF
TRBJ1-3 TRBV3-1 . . TGTGCCAGCAGCCCACTTCTACGGAGGGCTTTCTCTGGAAACACCATATATTTT CASSPLLRRAFSGNTIYF
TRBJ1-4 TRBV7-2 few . TGTGCCAGCAGCTTCTTCTCGGGGCTCCATGAAAAACTGTTTTTT CASSFFSGLHEKLFF
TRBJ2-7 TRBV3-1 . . TGTGCCAGCAGCCAAACAGGGAATAGCGAGCAGTACTTC CASSQTGNSEQYF
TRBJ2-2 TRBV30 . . TGTGCCTGGGGGGCCCTATCGAACACCGGGGAGCTGTTTTTT CAWGALSNTGELFF
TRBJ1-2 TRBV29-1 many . TGCAGCGTTGTGGATGGGGGGGGGTATGGCTACACCTTC CSVVDGGGYGYTF
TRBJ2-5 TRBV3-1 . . TGTGCCAGCAGCCAAGAATTGTCGGGGGTTGAGACCCAGTACTTC CASSQELSGVETQYF
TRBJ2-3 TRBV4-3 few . TGCGCCAGCAGCCAGGAGATCGGACTTAGCACAGATACGCAGTATTTT CASSQEIGLSTDTQYF
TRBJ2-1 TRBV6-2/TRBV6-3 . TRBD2 TGTGCCAGCAGTCATCTAGCGGGAGTCAGCAATGAGCAGTTCTTC CASSHLAGVSNEQFF
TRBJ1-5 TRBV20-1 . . TGCAGTGCTAGAGATCAGTTGGGGGGGGATCAGTCCCAGCATTTT CSARDQLGGDQSQHF
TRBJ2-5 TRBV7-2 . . TGTGCCAGCAGCTTAGGGGGGGACCCCATGGAGACCCAGTACTTC CASSLGGDPMETQYF
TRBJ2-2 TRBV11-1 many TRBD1 TGTGCCAGCAGACGACAGGGTCGACAATCCGGGGAGCTGTTTTTT CASRRQGRQSGELFF
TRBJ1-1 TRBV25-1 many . TGTGCCAGCAGTCGTACCATGAACACTGAAGCTTTCTTT CASSRTMNTEAFF
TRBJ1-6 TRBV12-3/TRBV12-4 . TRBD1 TGTGCCAGCAGTTCGAACCTCCCCGGGACAGGGATTTCACCCCTCCACTTT CASSSNLPGTGISPLHF
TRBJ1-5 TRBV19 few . TGTGCCAGTTCAGGACAGATCAATCAGCCCCAGCATTTT CASSGQINQPQHF
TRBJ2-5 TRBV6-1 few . TGTGCCAGCAGCATGCCCATGGGGGAGACCCAGTACTTC CASSMPMGETQYF
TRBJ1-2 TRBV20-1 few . TGCAGTGCTAGCCGACGACATCGGGCTGCGGCGGGCTACACCTTC CSASRRHRAAAGYTF
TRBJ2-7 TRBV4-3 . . TGCGCCAGCAGCCAGGGCAGGGTTCACTACGAGCAGTACTTC CASSQGRVHYEQYF
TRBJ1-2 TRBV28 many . TGTGCCAGCAGTTTACCCCTAAGAGGGGATGGCTTCTTCTTC CASSLPLRGDGFFF
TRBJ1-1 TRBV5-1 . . TGCGCCAGCAGCCACGACACTGAAGCTTTCTTT CASSHDTEAFF
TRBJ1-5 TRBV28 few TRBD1 TGTGCCAGCAGTTCCAGACAGGGGCTATTACAGCCCCAGCATTTT CASSSRQGLLQPQHF
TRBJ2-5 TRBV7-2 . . TGTGCCAGCAGCCCCCGGACGGGGACCCAGTACTTC CASSPRTGTQYF
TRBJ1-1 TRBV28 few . TGTGCCAGCAGTCCGGTGGGCACTCGGGGAGCTGAAGCTTTCTTT CASSPVGTRGAEAFF
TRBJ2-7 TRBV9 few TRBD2 TGTGCCAGCAGCGTGGGACTAGCGGGAAAAGGGTACTACGAGCAGTACTTC CASSVGLAGKGYYEQYF
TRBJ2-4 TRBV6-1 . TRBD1 TGTGCCAGCAGTGAAGGACAGGGGGCCCCCAAAAACATTCAGTACTTC CASSEGQGAPKNIQYF
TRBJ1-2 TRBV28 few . TGTGCCAGCAGTTTCTGGGATGGCTACACCTTC CASSFWDGYTF
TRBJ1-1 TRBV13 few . TGTGCCAGCAGCTTAGTGGCGGGGCCCCTGCTGAACACTGAAGCTTTCTTT CASSLVAGPLLNTEAFF
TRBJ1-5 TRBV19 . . TGTGCCAGTAGTATCGGGTGGCAGAACAATCAGCCCCAGCATTTT CASSIGWQNNQPQHF
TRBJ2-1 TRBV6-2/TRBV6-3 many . TGTGCCAGCAGATGGGACTCCACCAGATACAATGAGCAGTTCTTC CASRWDSTRYNEQFF
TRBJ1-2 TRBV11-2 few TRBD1 TGTGCCAGCAGCTCCCTAGGGCGTACAGGGGGCTATGGCTACACCTTC CASSSLGRTGGYGYTF